These 4 T cell receptor beta chains came from one sample sequenced in a study of control samples from healthy donors and cancer patients. Sequencing was performed with immunoSEQ multiplex PCR; in TCRdb, only in-frame clones are kept and a portion is missing. The table has approximately 170,000 clones, just over 85% seen once; the top ten hold roughly 5.3%. The source material was blood. Every receptor here comes from a woman aged 25 to 39 in good health.

As to this clone: The same CDR3 can be traced to other DNA sequences in this sample. CDR3 in amino acids: CASSVVGGGAGDTQYF. As DNA, the CDR3 is TGTGCCAGCAGCGTAGTAGGCGGGGGGGCCGGAGATACGCAGTATTTT. V and J are TRBV9 and TRBJ2-3; TRBD2 matches 9 bases. The CDR3 covers 16 residues. Germline CDR1 reads SGDLS; CDR2 reads YYNGEE. V shed 0 bases, J shed 5 bases, and the junction held 7 bases outside the gene matches.

This clone has more than one count but fewer than ten. The rearrangement joins TRBV28 to TRBJ1-5; TRBD1 agrees at 9 bases. The CDR3 loop spans 15 amino acids. Germline V gene sequence: CDR1 MDHEN, CDR2 SYDVKM. Germline trimming cut 6 bases from V and 4 bases from J; bases unmatched to any gene: 7. CDR3 residues: CASRPPGQGNQPQHF. CDR3 sequence (DNA): TGTGCCAGCAGACCTCCTGGACAGGGGAATCAGCCCCAGCATTTT.

V gene TRBV19 combines with J gene TRBJ2-1, with TRBD2 identical over 10 bases. J lost 0 bases, V lost 4 bases, and 12 bases had no gene match. The V gene's germline CDR1 is LNHDA and CDR2 SQIVND (reference sequence). The CDR3 extends over 19 amino acids. As DNA, the CDR3 is TGTGCCAGTAGTACCGGACTAGCGGAGGAGATTAGCTCCTACAATGAGCAGTTCTTC. It codes for CASSTGLAEEISSYNEQFF.

This chain connects TRBV18 to TRBJ1-1; 8 nucleotides line up with TRBD1. The germline V gene encodes CDR1 KGHSH and CDR2 LQKENI. V lost 5 bases to trimming and J lost 0 bases; unmatched junction nucleotides: 5. This CDR3 is built from 15 residues. CDR3 sequence (DNA): TGTGCCAGCTCAAAGGGACAGGCCCTGAACACTGAAGCTTTCTTT. Amino acids: CASSKGQALNTEAFF. Combining the CDR3 with reference TRBV18 and TRBJ1-1 gives the whole variable domain NAGVMQNPRHLVRRRGQEARLRCSPMKGHSHVYWYRQLPEEGLKFMVYLQKENIIDESGMPKERFSAEFPKEGPSILRIQQVVRGDSAAYFCASSKGQALNTEAFFGQGTRLTVV.